This TCR beta chain derives from a study of T cell responses to AZD1222 COVID-19 vaccine. General study points: The number of AZD1222 recipients seropositive at baseline was only five or six.

In regard to this clone: Its antigen is undetermined.

Between the trimmed V and J ends, which lost 0 bases and 6 bases, there was a span of 14 bases. The germline gives CDR1 SQVTM, CDR2 ANQGSEA. There are 14 residues in the CDR3. Sequenced by immunoSEQ multiplex PCR; TCRdb stores in-frame clones only, minus some. The data contain about 85,000 clones, roughly 88% of them singletons. The clonotype originates from an adult in good health. The V call is TRBV29-1, the J call TRBJ1-2; the D is unclear. The source material was peripheral blood, sampled on day 0 of AZD1222 vaccination. As DNA, the CDR3 is TGCAGCGTTGAAGAAGGCACAGAAGCAAATGGCTACACCTTC. Its protein product is CSVEEGTEANGYTF.